Below are 10 T cell receptor beta chains sequenced from a single sample in a study of blood T cell repertoires in COVID-19. Repertoires were generated with immunoSEQ multiplex PCR, while TCRdb's copy carries only in-frame clones and drops some. The repertoire holds about 93,000 clones, with approximately 80% as singletons. What was sequenced was peripheral blood. The source of these receptors is a human donor in a cohort sampled during active COVID-19.

This rearrangement joins TRBV7-3 to TRBJ2-6; 7 bases are a match to TRBD2. Germline trimming cut 4 bases from V and 1 base from J; bases unmatched to any gene: 10. Looked up from germline, CDR1 is SGHTA and CDR2 is FQGTGA. The CDR3 consists of 18 residues. This CDR3 is CASSSHLGGGSGANVLTF. CDR3 coding DNA: TGTGCCAGCAGCTCCCACCTTGGGGGGGGGTCTGGGGCCAACGTCCTGACTTTC.

This chain uses TRBV5-4 with TRBJ2-1; 9 nucleotides match TRBD2. This CDR3 is 16 amino acids long. CDR1 and CDR2 from the germline V gene are SGHNT and YYREEE (reference sequence). V shed 3 bases, J shed 5 bases, and the junction held 9 bases outside the gene matches. This CDR3 is CASSSRGGALDNEQFF. CDR3 sequence (DNA): TGTGCCAGCAGCTCTCGCGGGGGGGCCTTGGACAATGAGCAGTTCTTC.

This clone was detected only a few times. The CDR3 DNA reads TGTGCCAGCAGACCCCGGGACAGGTCAAATGAGCAGTTCTTC. Protein: CASRPRDRSNEQFF. The chain couples TRBV28 to TRBJ2-1; 8 nucleotides match TRBD1. V shed 6 bases, J shed 7 bases, and the junction held 8 bases outside the gene matches. The CDR3 spans 14 residues. Per germline, CDR1 MDHEN and CDR2 SYDVKM.

The V gene is TRBV6-5, the J gene TRBJ2-1; 10 bases agree with TRBD2. CDR1 is MNHEY, CDR2 SVGAGI, per germline. The V and J ends lost 6 bases and 10 bases, in that order; junction bases with no gene match: 9. This CDR3 is built from 14 residues. The CDR3 DNA sequence: TGTGCCAGCAGCATCAGCGGGGGGGCCGTCGAGCAGTTCTTC. Translation gives CASSISGGAVEQFF.

This chain uses TRBV3-1 (or the pseudogene TRBV3-2) with TRBJ2-3; a possible D gene is TRBD2 (6 bases). The V gene lost 3 bases and the J gene lost 0 bases, with 7 bases spanning the gap. The CDR3 loop spans 14 amino acids. The germline gives CDR1 LGHDT, CDR2 YNNKEL (reference sequence). CDR3 nucleotide sequence: TGTGCCAGCAGCCAGCGGGGTAGCACAGATACGCAGTATTTT. Protein sequence: CASSQRGSTDTQYF.

J is TRBJ2-5 and V is TRBV20-1, with no clear D. The CDR3 totals 14 residues. Looked up from germline, CDR1 is DFQATT and CDR2 is SNEGSKA (reference sequence). The V end was cut by 3 bases, the J end by 5 bases, with 16 bases between. CDR3 sequence: CSASNSQRPETQYF. In nucleotides, the CDR3 is TGCAGTGCTAGTAACTCCCAACGTCCGGAGACCCAGTACTTC.

This clone was counted a few times. The rearrangement links TRBV11-2 to TRBJ1-1; 8 bases are shared with TRBD1. The germline V gene has CDR1 SGHAT and CDR2 FQNNGV. There are 17 residues in the CDR3. Germline trimming cut 5 bases from V and 0 bases from J; bases unmatched to any gene: 11. For the CDR3, the DNA is TGTGCCAGCAGCCCCCTCGACAGGGGTACTATGAACACTGAAGCTTTCTTT. It yields the protein CASSPLDRGTMNTEAFF.

The chain recombines TRBV5-6 with TRBJ2-2; weak D call: TRBD2 (5 bases). From germline, CDR1 is SGHDT and CDR2 YYEEEE. The CDR3 sequence is 14 residues long. Trimming cost V 0 bases and J 6 bases, with 9 bases left between them. CDR3 in amino acids: CASSLAGKPGELFF. In DNA, the CDR3 is TGTGCCAGCAGCTTGGCGGGAAAACCCGGGGAGCTGTTTTTT. The whole variable domain, remainder taken from reference TRBV5-6 and TRBJ2-2, is DAGVTQSPTHLIKTRGQQVTLRCSPKSGHDTVSWYQQALGQGPQFIFQYYEEEERQRGNFPDRFSGHQFPNYSSELNVNALLLGDSALYLCASSLAGKPGELFFGEGSRLTVL.

This chain connects TRBV2 to TRBJ1-1, with unresolved D. Trimming shortened V by 6 bases and J by 7 bases, and 18 bases separated the two germline ends. CDR3 length equals 14 residues. Germline loops: CDR1 SNHLY, CDR2 FYNNEI. CDR3 protein: CASRDPGGNLEAFF. In DNA, the CDR3 is TGTGCCAGCAGAGACCCTGGAGGAAACCTTGAAGCTTTCTTT.

V usage is TRBV5-4 and J usage is TRBJ1-2, with 7 bases lining up with TRBD1. This CDR3 comprises 15 residues. From germline, CDR1 is SGHNT and CDR2 YYREEE (reference sequence). Trimming cost V 1 base and J 10 bases; bases outside gene matches: 13. The CDR3 DNA reads TGTGCCAGCAGCTTGAGAACACGGGACAGTAGCTTCTACACCTTC. Translated, it gives CASSLRTRDSSFYTF.